This T cell receptor (beta chain) was identified in a study of blood T cell repertoires in COVID-19. The overall study: Collection of acute and convalescent COVID-19 samples took place in the United States, Italy and Spain. PBMCs, B-cell-depleted T cells, or T cells were the source of the cDNA or gDNA that made up the material.

The CDR3 has 15 amino acids. Per germline, CDR1 KGHSH and CDR2 LQKENI. V was clipped by 6 bases and J by 2 bases, with 16 bases between them. Authors' analysis steps: Counts of nucleated cells, estimated from reference gene primer amplification, were obtained. Repertoires were generated with immunoSEQ multiplex PCR, while TCRdb's copy carries only in-frame clones and drops some. From that table come the V and J calls and clone size; the DNA was used to work out D and trimming. Of more than 85,000 clones listed, 80% to 95% are singletons. The TCR comes from a man aged 55 to 69 with acute or convalescent COVID-19. The gene calls are TRBV18 and TRBJ1-1; D is uncertain. Specimen: peripheral blood. CDR3 protein: CASSENQEFNTEAFF. The CDR3 DNA is TGTGCCAGCTCGGAAAATCAGGAATTTAACACTGAAGCTTTCTTT.